One and the same sample provided the 19 T cell receptor beta chains below, sequenced in a study of blood T cells in healthy people across ages. Combining a sample-barcoded 5' primer with a J-beta primer mix, a second PCR ran for about 7 to 12 cycles. MiXCR, applied by TCRdb to the 5' RACE reads, yields one record per CDR3 protein. The table has approximately 880,000 distinct CDR3 sequences, roughly 52% seen once. The sample taken for sequencing was blood. The receptors come from a man under 40 in good health.

The chain carries TRBV20-1 and TRBJ2-3; 10 bases fit TRBD2. V was clipped by 5 bases and J by 1 base; unmatched bases: 6. From germline, CDR1 is DFQATT and CDR2 SNEGSKA (reference sequence). There are 15 residues in the CDR3. The CDR3 sequence: CSAETGTSGTDTQYF. CDR3 bases: TGCAGTGCTGAGACGGGGACTAGCGGCACAGATACGCAGTATTTT.

This clonotype has just a few counts. The V and J genes are TRBV5-6 and TRBJ2-3; maybe TRBD2 (6 bases). Germline lookup yields CDR1 SGHDT and CDR2 YYEEEE. V was cut by 0 bases and J by 1 base, with 12 bases left in between. This CDR3 has 16 amino acids. The CDR3 DNA reads as TGTGCCAGCAGCTTGGTCGGGGCGGGGCGCACAGATACGCAGTATTTT. Translation: CASSLVGAGRTDTQYF.

Remarks on this clonotype: A junction boundary mismatches the germline segment, possibly from a read error. The rearrangement joins TRBV28 to TRBJ2-1, with D perhaps TRBD1 (5 bases). Germline V gives CDR1 MDHEN, CDR2 SYDVKM. The CDR3 has 14 residues. CDR3 nucleotides: TGTGCCACCAAGGACATATCCTCCTACAATGGGCAGTTCTTC. Protein sequence: CATKDISSYNGQFF.

The chain uses TRBV6-1 and TRBJ2-7, with 7 positions matching TRBD2. The germline CDR1 and CDR2 sequences are MNHNS and SASEGT. The CDR3 spans 14 residues. With 2 bases clipped from V and 1 base from J, the junction kept 2 bases outside the gene matches. The DNA of the CDR3 is TGTGCCAGCAGTGAATGGGGAGGGTCCTACGAGCAGTACTTC. Protein: CASSEWGGSYEQYF.

This clonotype was counted a few times. The gene calls are TRBV3-1 and TRBJ2-5; 9 positions match TRBD2. V trimming: 5 bases; J trimming: 0 bases; junction bases outside the gene matches: 7. CDR3 size: 16 residues. The germline gives CDR1 LGHDT, CDR2 YNNKEL (reference sequence). The CDR3 loop is CASSSWASGDQETQYF. The CDR3 DNA reads as TGTGCCAGCAGCTCCTGGGCTAGCGGGGACCAAGAGACCCAGTACTTC.

This clonotype came up a few times. The CDR3 protein is CASRTLNTEAFF. The CDR3, as DNA: TGTGCCAGCAGGACCTTGAACACTGAAGCTTTCTTT. The genes are TRBV12-3 or TRBV12-4 and TRBJ1-1, with D unclear. The CDR3 contains 12 residues. Trimming took 6 bases from V and 0 from J, leaving 5 bases between them.

This clonotype was observed a handful of times. CDR3 DNA sequence: TGTGCCAGCAGGGAGGACAGGGCCCGTGAAAAACTGTTTTTT. It translates to CASREDRAREKLFF. The chain employs TRBV6-1 and TRBJ1-4; 8 bases are shared with TRBD1. V dropped 6 bases and J dropped 7; count of bases not matched to a gene: 7. Germline lookup yields CDR1 MNHNS and CDR2 SASEGT. The CDR3 contains 14 residues.

This chain links TRBV9 with TRBJ2-4; 8 bases line up with TRBD1. The trim removed 4 bases at V and 1 base at J, leaving 16 bases unmatched. Germline CDR1 and CDR2: SGDLS and YYNGEE. This CDR3 is 19 amino acids long. The CDR3 DNA sequence: TGTGCCAGCAGCCTCCGCCCGGAGACAGGGGAGTCGGCCAAAAACATTCAGTACTTC. Translating it yields CASSLRPETGESAKNIQYF.

V usage is TRBV6-2 or TRBV6-3 and J usage is TRBJ2-1; a weak D match, TRBD2 (5 bases). The CDR3 spans 16 residues. V dropped 2 bases and J dropped 0 bases, with 11 bases sitting between them. Germline V lookup: CDR1 MNHEY, CDR2 SVGEGT. The CDR3 DNA sequence: TGTGCCAGCAGTTACAGTAGCGTGAGCTCCTACAATGAGCAGTTCTTC. Translating it yields CASSYSSVSSYNEQFF.

This clonotype was observed a single time. The CDR3 sequence: CSVGGAETQYF. The DNA for the CDR3 is TGCAGCGTTGGCGGGGCAGAGACCCAGTACTTC. The chain uses TRBV29-1 and TRBJ2-5; D is perhaps TRBD2 (6 bases). The CDR3 extends over 11 amino acids. CDR1 is SQVTM, CDR2 ANQGSEA, per germline. The V and J ends lost 4 bases and 4 bases respectively, with 7 bases between them.

This sequence joins TRBV4-1 and TRBJ2-7; a possible D gene is TRBD1 (6 bases). Germline CDR1 and CDR2: MGHRA and YSYEKL. Between the trimmed V and J ends, which lost 6 bases and 2 bases, there was a span of 11 bases. CDR3 length equals 13 residues. The CDR3 reads CASSHKGAYEQYF. The CDR3 DNA is TGCGCCAGCAGTCATAAGGGGGCCTACGAGCAGTACTTC.

The chain uses TRBV5-1 and TRBJ1-6; D ambiguous. CDR3 length: 15 amino acids. V lost 1 base, J lost 8 bases, and 13 bases lay in between. The germline V gene encodes CDR1 SGHRS and CDR2 YFSETQ. The chain's CDR3 is CASSLSRGEYSPLHF. CDR3 nucleotides: TGCGCCAGCAGCTTGAGTCGGGGTGAATATTCACCCCTCCACTTT.

The V gene is TRBV19, the J gene TRBJ2-7; 9 bases agree with TRBD1. This CDR3 region has 15 residues. Germline lookup yields CDR1 LNHDA and CDR2 SQIVND (reference sequence). V lost 4 bases to trimming and J lost 3 bases; unmatched junction nucleotides: 7. The CDR3, as DNA: TGTGCCAGTAGTACCCGGACAGGGGAAGGCTACGAGCAGTACTTC. It specifies CASSTRTGEGYEQYF. Supplemented by reference TRBV19 and TRBJ2-7, the full variable domain reads DGGITQSPKYLFRKEGQNVTLSCEQNLNHDAMYWYRQDPGQGLRLIYYSQIVNDFQKGDIAEGYSVSREKKESFPLTVTSAQKNPTAFYLCASSTRTGEGYEQYFGPGTRLTVT.

In regard to this clonotype: One end of the junction varies from germline; a read error may be responsible. CDR3 in DNA: TGTGCCAGCCCACCAACGGATGAGCAGTTCTTC. This codes for CASPPTDEQFF. The V gene is TRBV18, the J gene TRBJ2-1; no definite D call. CDR3 length equals 11 residues. Germline V CDR1 and CDR2: KGHSH, LQKENI. Using reference TRBV18 and TRBJ2-1 for the parts outside the CDR3, the full variable domain is NAGVMQNPRHLVRRRGQEARLRCSPMKGHSHVYWYRQLPEEGLKFMVYLQKENIIDESGMPKERFSAEFPKEGPSILRIQQVVRGDSAAYFCASPPTDEQFFGPGTRLTVL.

As concerns this clonotype: The junction departs from the called germline gene at one end, perhaps through a read error. The chain couples TRBV9 to TRBJ2-5; D is unresolved. The last part of the DNA fits TRBJ2-7 better; the J call may be wrong. The CDR3 runs 13 residues. Germline V lookup: CDR1 SGDLS, CDR2 YYNGEE. This CDR3 is CAGSVGRSDEQYF. In DNA form, the CDR3 reads TGTGCCGGCAGCGTAGGTAGAAGTGACGAGCAGTACTTC.

J is TRBJ1-1 and V is TRBV7-9; TRBD1 aligns across 7 bases. The V gene end was trimmed by 7 bases and the J gene end by 0 bases; junction bases not matched to a gene: 8. CDR1 and CDR2 from the germline V gene are SEHNR and FQNEAQ (reference sequence). The CDR3 runs 15 residues. CDR3 DNA sequence: TGTGCCAGCACCCCACAGGGGAGGATGAACACTGAAGCTTTCTTT. Its protein is CASTPQGRMNTEAFF. The entire variable domain, with the rest obtained from reference TRBV7-9 and TRBJ1-1, is as follows: DTGVSQNPRHKITKRGQNVTFRCDPISEHNRLYWYRQTLGQGPEFLTYFQNEAQLEKSRLLSDRFSAERPKGSFSTLEIQRTEQGDSAMYLCASTPQGRMNTEAFFGQGTRLTVV.

The chain links TRBV6-5 to TRBJ2-7; unclear D gene. The CDR3 contains 13 residues. Germline V gives CDR1 MNHEY, CDR2 SVGAGI. Trimming shortened V by 2 bases and J by 4 bases, and 9 bases separated the two germline ends. CDR3 in amino acids: CASSYAASYEQYF. The DNA for the CDR3 is TGTGCCAGCAGTTACGCGGCCTCTTACGAGCAGTACTTC.

Details on this clonotype: A much bigger clone sits one base away, suggesting this may be a read error. V is TRBV29-1 and J is TRBJ2-1, with 7 bases matching TRBD1. Germline lookup yields CDR1 SQVTM and CDR2 ANQGSEA. The CDR3 loop spans 13 amino acids. In DNA, the CDR3 is TGCAGCAGCCGGGACAGAGACTACAATGAGCGGTTCTTC. This translates into CSSRDRDYNERFF.

The sample holds a few counts of this clonotype. Its ends do not fully match the called genes, so a read error is possible. The V and J genes are TRBV7-7 and TRBJ2-3; D not certain. The CDR3 consists of 14 residues. From germline, CDR1 is SSHAT and CDR2 FNYEAQ (reference sequence). The CDR3 region has the DNA TGTGCTAGCAGCTTCAGCTCTAGCACAGATACGCAGTATTTT. Translated, it gives CASSFSSSTDTQYF.